Below are 13 T cell receptor beta chains sequenced from a single sample in a study of blood T cell repertoires in COVID-19. Sequencing was performed with immunoSEQ multiplex PCR; in TCRdb, only in-frame clones are kept and a portion is missing. The sample includes around 100,000 clones, approximately 84% of them seen just once. Sample: peripheral blood. These receptors were taken from a man in his forties or fifties with acute or convalescent COVID-19.

The count of this clone is one. The chain is built from TRBV7-2 and TRBJ1-4; TRBD1 matches 8 bases. Germline V gene lookup returns CDR1 SGHTA and CDR2 FQGNSA. The CDR3 sequence is 16 residues long. V trimming: 5 bases; J trimming: 5 bases; junction bases outside the gene matches: 10. The CDR3 DNA sequence: TGTGCCAGCAGCAAAGGACAGGGAGGGCTAAATGAAAAACTGTTTTTT. Amino acid sequence: CASSKGQGGLNEKLFF. The full variable domain, rest sourced from reference TRBV7-2 and TRBJ1-4, is GAGVSQSPSNKVTEKGKDVELRCDPISGHTALYWYRQSLGQGLEFLIYFQGNSAPDKSGLPSDRFSAERTGGSVSTLTIQRTQQEDSAVYLCASSKGQGGLNEKLFFGSGTQLSVL.

Details on this clone: One end of the junction does not line up with germline, which may come from a read error. The V gene is TRBV7-7, the J gene TRBJ2-5, with 8 bases identical to TRBD2. The CDR3 has 15 residues. CDR1 and CDR2 from the germline V gene are SSHAT and FNYEAQ (reference sequence). CDR3: CASSPNVVAGETQYF. The CDR3 bases are TGTGCTAGCAGCCCCAATGTTGTAGCGGGGGAGACCCAGTACTTC.

The chain combines TRBV5-5 with TRBJ2-3; 8 positions match TRBD1. The CDR3 covers 16 residues. With 0 bases clipped from V and 0 bases from J, the junction kept 3 bases outside the gene matches. The germline V gene has CDR1 SGHKS and CDR2 YYEKEE (reference sequence). CDR3 loop: CASSLGWTGSTDTQYF. The CDR3 nucleotides are TGTGCCAGCAGCTTGGGTTGGACAGGGAGCACAGATACGCAGTATTTT.

This clone turned up a few times. The chain combines TRBV7-3 with TRBJ2-1; 7 positions agree with TRBD2. CDR1 and CDR2 (germline): SGHTA, FQGTGA. This CDR3 has 16 amino acids. V gave up 4 bases and J gave up 6 bases; unmatched junction bases: 12. The CDR3 protein is CASSSPSGGGRNEQFF. Written as DNA, the CDR3 is TGTGCCAGCAGCTCCCCGTCAGGCGGGGGACGCAATGAGCAGTTCTTC.

The V and J genes are TRBV5-1 and TRBJ2-1; 13 bases align to TRBD2. This CDR3 region has 17 residues. With 3 bases clipped from V and 5 bases from J, the junction kept 8 bases outside the gene matches. From germline, CDR1 is SGHRS and CDR2 YFSETQ. This chain's CDR3 is CASSYPGLAGAHNEQFF. The CDR3 DNA follows: TGCGCCAGCAGCTACCCCGGACTAGCGGGAGCTCACAATGAGCAGTTCTTC.

On this clone itself: The same CDR3 arises from other DNA sequences in this sample as well. V and J are TRBV6-6 and TRBJ1-1; D uncertain. V was pared by 5 bases and J by 1 base, with 8 bases between. CDR1 is MNHNY and CDR2 is SVGAGI in the germline V gene (reference sequence). CDR3 size: 13 residues. The CDR3 sequence is CASSPQRNTEAFF. CDR3 nucleotides: TGTGCCAGCAGTCCCCAGCGGAACACTGAAGCTTTCTTT.

This chain links TRBV18 with TRBJ2-5; weak D call: TRBD2 (6 bases). The CDR3 is 13 residues long. Between the trimmed V and J ends, which lost 8 bases and 10 bases, there was a span of 20 bases. Germline-derived CDR1 and CDR2 are KGHSH and LQKENI. CDR3 residues: CASLTGLTRDQYF. CDR3 sequence (DNA): TGTGCCAGCCTCACCGGACTGACTAGGGACCAGTACTTC.

The V call is TRBV13, the J call TRBJ2-1; 9 bases agree with TRBD2. V was clipped by 1 base and J by 8 bases; unmatched bases: 6. This CDR3 spans 15 amino acids. Germline loops: CDR1 PRHDT, CDR2 FYEKMQ (reference sequence). The CDR3 loop is CASSLVAGGPDEQFF. CDR3 in DNA: TGTGCCAGCAGCTTAGTTGCGGGAGGGCCGGATGAGCAGTTCTTC.

This chain joins TRBV27 and TRBJ1-6, with 10 bases aligning to TRBD1. V shed 6 bases and J 10 bases; nucleotides not matched to a gene: 6. In germline, CDR1 is MNHEY, CDR2 SMNVEV (reference sequence). The length of the CDR3 is 14 residues. CDR3 protein: CASSQDRGASPLHF. DNA for the CDR3: TGTGCCAGCAGCCAGGACAGGGGGGCGTCACCCCTCCACTTT.

V and J are TRBV30 and TRBJ2-7, with D unclear. V dropped 1 base and J dropped 4 bases, with 5 bases sitting between them. The CDR3 has 11 amino acids. Germline CDR1 GTSNPN, CDR2 SVGIG (reference sequence). The CDR3 nucleotides read TGTGCCTGGAGTGCCCTATACGAGCAGTACTTC. It is translated as CAWSALYEQYF.

The rearrangement joins TRBV25-1 to TRBJ2-5, with D possibly being TRBD1 (6 bases). From germline, CDR1 is MGHDK and CDR2 SYGVNS. Trimming pared 6 bases from V and 5 bases from J, leaving 16 bases between. The CDR3 spans 14 residues. The CDR3 spells CASRTQGFEETQYF. CDR3 DNA: TGTGCCAGCAGAACCCAGGGGTTTGAGGAGACCCAGTACTTC.

The genes are TRBV3-1 (or the pseudogene TRBV3-2) and TRBJ2-7; TRBD2 matches at 10 bases. Germline loops: CDR1 LGHDT, CDR2 YNNKEL (reference sequence). Trimming cost V 6 bases and J 5 bases; bases outside gene matches: 7. CDR3 length: 14 amino acids. This CDR3 is CASSIIAGGHEQYF. Here the CDR3 DNA reads TGTGCCAGCAGTATCATAGCGGGGGGCCACGAGCAGTACTTC.

The rearrangement links TRBV18 to TRBJ2-1; the D gene is possibly TRBD1 (5 bases). Deletions cut 3 bases from V and 0 bases from J, with 21 bases between. This CDR3 region has 19 residues. The germline gives CDR1 KGHSH, CDR2 LQKENI. Here the CDR3 reads CASSPTWADRPSSYNEQFF. The DNA of the CDR3 is TGTGCCAGCTCACCCACCTGGGCCGACAGACCGAGCTCCTACAATGAGCAGTTCTTC.